The present entry profiles one TCR beta chain with its context. Its antigen has not been determined. The input lacks base qualities; no much larger clone sits a single base away. The data originate from a study of blood T cell repertoires in COVID-19 (dated by TCRdb to 2020 to 2021). As for the study more broadly: The collaborator samples originated in the United States, Italy and Spain and spanned the acute and convalescent phases of COVID-19. The prospective study material was composed of cDNA or gDNA derived from T cells, B-cell-depleted T cells, or PBMCs. The dataset comprised deeply sampled blood TCRbeta repertoires from subjects exposed to, actively infected with, or recovered from COVID-19. The repertoires were released in a freely available public database meant as a resource for research on the immune response to SARS-CoV-2. Samples came from the ongoing ImmuneRACE study (first 160 participants) plus 1,254 subjects from 6 global collaborators. Nearly every sample came with metadata listing a de-identified subject ID, COVID-19 status, age in years and sex. Where available, HLA class I and class II types were obtained from metadata supplied by the sample provider rather than from assay-based typing. Beyond this particular receptor, the publication reports: The quantity of clinical and demographic metadata differed by source and by participant and was supplied without curation.

TCRbeta CDR3 regions were amplified from genomic DNA using the immunoSEQ Assay, a bias-controlled multiplex PCR. Turning to the authors' computational methods: Within the assay, amplification of reference gene primers was used to estimate how many nucleated cells each sample contained. To quantify the absolute abundance of each unique TCRbeta CDR3 rearrangement, sequence reads were collapsed and filtered. Productive Simpson clonality was computed per sample as the square root of Simpson's diversity index over productive rearrangements. The source is immuneACCESS, and TCRdb retained only in-frame sequences with V and J called. Part of the clones is not carried over; for the studies checked, unresolved V genes explain less than half of this, and the remainder is unexplained. That table gives V, J and clone size, and the DNA gave D and trimming. Present in this sample are fewer than 500,000 clones, more than 85% of which were seen just once. The biggest ten clones account for approximately 4.3% of the sample.

The CDR3 covers 15 residues, taking in both the cysteine and the phenylalanine. Kept here is only the CDR3 DNA, which spans 45 bases and is read in frame from base 1. V is cut back by 3 bases and J by 7 bases, with 5 bases in the junction unmatched. The germline V gene sets CDR1 to SGDLS and CDR2 to YYNGEE. The collaborating institutions used their own protocols to collect whole blood in K2EDTA tubes. Collaborator samples were shipped for TCRbeta analysis as frozen whole blood, isolated PBMCs, or DNA extracted from either sample type. The TCR was taken from a woman aged 30 to 39 with acute or convalescent COVID-19. The sequence is built from TRBV9 and TRBJ1-6, with 9 central nucleotides matching TRBD1. The specimen was peripheral blood. CDR3 sequence: CASSEQGAPNSPLHF. The DNA is as follows: TGTGCCAGCAGCGAACAGGGGGCGCCGAATTCACCCCTCCACTTT.